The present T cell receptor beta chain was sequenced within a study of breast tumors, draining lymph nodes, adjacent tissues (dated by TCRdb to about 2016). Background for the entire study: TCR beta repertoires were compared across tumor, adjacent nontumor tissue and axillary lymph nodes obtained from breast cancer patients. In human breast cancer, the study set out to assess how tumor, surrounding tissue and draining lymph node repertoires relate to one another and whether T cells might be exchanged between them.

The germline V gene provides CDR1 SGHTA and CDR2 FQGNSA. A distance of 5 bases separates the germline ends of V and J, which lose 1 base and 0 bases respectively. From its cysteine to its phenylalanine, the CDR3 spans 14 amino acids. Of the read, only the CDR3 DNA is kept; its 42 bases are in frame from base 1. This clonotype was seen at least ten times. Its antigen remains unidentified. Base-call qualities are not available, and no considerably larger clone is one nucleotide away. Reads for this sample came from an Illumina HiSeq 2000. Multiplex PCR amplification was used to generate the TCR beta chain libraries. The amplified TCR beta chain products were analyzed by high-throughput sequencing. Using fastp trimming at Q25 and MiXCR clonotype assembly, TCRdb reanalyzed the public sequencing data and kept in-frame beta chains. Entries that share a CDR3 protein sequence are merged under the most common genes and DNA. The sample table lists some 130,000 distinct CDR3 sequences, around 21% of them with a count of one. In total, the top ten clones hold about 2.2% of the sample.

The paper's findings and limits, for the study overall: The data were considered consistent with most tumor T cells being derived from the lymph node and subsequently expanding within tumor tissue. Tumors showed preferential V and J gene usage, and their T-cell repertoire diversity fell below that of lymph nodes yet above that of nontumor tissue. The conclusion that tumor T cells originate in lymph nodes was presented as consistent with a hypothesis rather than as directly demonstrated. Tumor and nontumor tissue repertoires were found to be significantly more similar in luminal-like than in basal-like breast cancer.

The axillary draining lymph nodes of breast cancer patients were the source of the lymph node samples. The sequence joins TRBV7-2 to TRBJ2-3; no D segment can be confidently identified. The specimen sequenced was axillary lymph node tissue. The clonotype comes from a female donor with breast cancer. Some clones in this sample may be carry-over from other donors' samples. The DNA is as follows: TGTGCCAGCAGCTTAGGGCTTAGCACAGATACGCAGTATTTT. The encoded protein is CASSLGLSTDTQYF.